The entry below describes one TCR beta chain. This sample was taken from a study of control samples from healthy donors and cancer patients. V was shortened by 0 bases and J by 1 base, with 8 bases between the two germline ends. The CDR3 extends over 14 amino acids. The germline V gene has CDR1 SGHRS and CDR2 YFSETQ. Only in-frame clones appear in the TCRdb table, and some are missing; sequencing was by immunoSEQ multiplex PCR. Of 40,000 to 50,000 clones listed, over 90% are singletons. The clonotype comes from a woman between 50 and 59 years old with head and neck cancer. The specimen was PBMCs. The chain carries TRBV5-1 and TRBJ2-7; D call uncertain. In DNA, the CDR3 is TGCGCCAGCAGCTTGGAACCTACGTCCTACGAGCAGTACTTC. Protein product: CASSLEPTSYEQYF.